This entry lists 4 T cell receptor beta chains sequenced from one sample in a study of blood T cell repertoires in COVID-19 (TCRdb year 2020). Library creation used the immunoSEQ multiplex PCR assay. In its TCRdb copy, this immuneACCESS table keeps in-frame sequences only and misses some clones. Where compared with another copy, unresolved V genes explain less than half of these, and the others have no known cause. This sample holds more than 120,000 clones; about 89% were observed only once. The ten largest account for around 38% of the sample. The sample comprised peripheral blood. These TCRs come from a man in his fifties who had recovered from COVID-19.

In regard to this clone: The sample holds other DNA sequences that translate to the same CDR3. The DNA for the CDR3 is TGTGCCAGCAGCTCTGGGACAGGGGGCTACAATGAGCAGTTCTTC. Encoded protein: CASSSGTGGYNEQFF. The chain uses TRBV5-4 and TRBJ2-1; TRBD1 agrees at 11 bases. Germline V gene sequence: CDR1 SGHNT, CDR2 YYREEE (reference sequence). This CDR3 comprises 15 residues. After removal of 3 bases from V and 3 bases from J, the junction contained 2 bases not matched to a gene.

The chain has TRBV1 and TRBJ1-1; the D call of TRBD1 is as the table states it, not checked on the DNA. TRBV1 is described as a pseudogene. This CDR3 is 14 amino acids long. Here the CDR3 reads CTSSHADRNTEAFF. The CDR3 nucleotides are TGCACCAGCAGCCACGCCGACAGGAACACTGAAGCTTTCTTT.

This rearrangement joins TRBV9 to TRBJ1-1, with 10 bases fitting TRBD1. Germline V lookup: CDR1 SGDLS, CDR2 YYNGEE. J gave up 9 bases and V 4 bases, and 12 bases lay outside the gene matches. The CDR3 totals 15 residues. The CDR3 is CASSPTTEGQGKAFF. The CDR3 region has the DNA TGTGCCAGCAGCCCGACGACCGAGGGACAGGGGAAAGCTTTCTTT.

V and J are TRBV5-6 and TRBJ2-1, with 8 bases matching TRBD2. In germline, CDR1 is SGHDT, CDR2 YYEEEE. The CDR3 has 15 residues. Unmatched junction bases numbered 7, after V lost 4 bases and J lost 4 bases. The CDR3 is CASSPGGEMYNEQFF. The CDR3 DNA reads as TGTGCCAGCAGCCCCGGGGGGGAAATGTACAATGAGCAGTTCTTC.